Below are 4 T cell receptor beta chains sequenced from a single sample in a study of T cell repertoires in cytomegalovirus infection. TCRdb re-derived calls from the reads in MiXCR, one entry per CDR3 protein. Altogether 110,000 or so distinct CDR3 sequences are present, around 30% being singletons, with the ten largest covering 40% to 45%. Their specific antigens are unknown. This material consisted of CD8+ T cells from cultured PBMCs, taken from culture after CMV antigen stimulation. The receptor set was obtained from a human donor in good health (CMV status not recorded). Some clones in this sample may be carry-over from other donors' samples.

Note on this clonotype: This may arise from a read error, as a much more abundant clone is one base away. The J gene is TRBJ1-6, the V gene TRBV7-2; a possible D gene is TRBD1 (5 bases). V was shortened by 3 bases and J by 9 bases, with 18 bases between the two germline ends. Germline V lookup: CDR1 SGHTA, CDR2 FQGNSA. There are 16 residues in the CDR3. The CDR3, as DNA: TGTGCCAGCAGCTTGAGCCCGGGACGGATTACTTCACCCCTCCACTTT. Protein: CASSLSPGRITSPLHF.

Ten or more counts support this clonotype. The genes are TRBV4-1 and TRBJ2-2; D is possibly TRBD1 or TRBD2 (5 bases each). Trimming removed 6 bases from V and 9 bases from J, with 23 bases in between. In germline, CDR1 is MGHRA, CDR2 YSYEKL. This CDR3 has 16 amino acids. For the CDR3, the DNA is TGCGCCAGCAGTCCCGAGGGGTCTAGCTCGAGGCGGGAGCTGTTTTTT. Translating gives CASSPEGSSSRRELFF.

The chain is built from TRBV25-1 and TRBJ2-1; the D gene is possibly TRBD2 (5 bases). CDR1 is MGHDK and CDR2 is SYGVNS in the germline V gene. The ends were cut back, 8 bases at V and 7 bases at J, with 24 bases in the middle. This CDR3 is built from 16 residues. The chain's CDR3 is CASSRLEGSDVNEQFF. The CDR3 coding sequence is TGTGCCAGCTCCCGGCTTGAGGGATCGGATGTGAATGAGCAGTTCTTC.

The chain employs TRBV10-3 and TRBJ2-1; D not certain. CDR1 is ENHRY, CDR2 SYGVKD, per germline. Trimming removed 3 bases from V and 5 bases from J, with 8 bases in between. This CDR3 region has 13 residues. CDR3 nucleotide sequence: TGTGCCATCAGTGACTCAATCCACAATGAGCAGTTCTTC. Protein product: CAISDSIHNEQFF.